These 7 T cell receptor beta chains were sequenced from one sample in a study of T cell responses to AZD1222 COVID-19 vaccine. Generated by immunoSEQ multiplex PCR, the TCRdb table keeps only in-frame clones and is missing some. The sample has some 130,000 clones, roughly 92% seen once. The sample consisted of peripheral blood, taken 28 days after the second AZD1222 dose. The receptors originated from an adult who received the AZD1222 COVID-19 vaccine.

CDR3 DNA: TGTGCCAGCAGTTCGGGGACTAGCGGGGTGTTCAATGAGCAGTTCTTC. Amino acids: CASSSGTSGVFNEQFF. The chain combines TRBV6-2 or TRBV6-3 with TRBJ2-1, with 13 bases identical to TRBD2. This CDR3 is 16 amino acids long. Trimming removed 4 bases from V and 6 bases from J; junction bases left unmatched: 6. Germline values: CDR1 MNHEY, CDR2 SVGEGT.

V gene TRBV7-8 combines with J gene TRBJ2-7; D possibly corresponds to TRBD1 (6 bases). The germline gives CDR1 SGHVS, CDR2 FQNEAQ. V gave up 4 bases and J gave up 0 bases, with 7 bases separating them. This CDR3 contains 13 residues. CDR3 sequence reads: CASSWDTSYEQYF. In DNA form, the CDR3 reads TGTGCCAGCAGCTGGGACACCTCCTACGAGCAGTACTTC.

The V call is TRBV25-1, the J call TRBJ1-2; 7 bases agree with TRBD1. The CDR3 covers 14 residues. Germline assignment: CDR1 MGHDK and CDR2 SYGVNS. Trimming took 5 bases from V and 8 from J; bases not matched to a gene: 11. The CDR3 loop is CASSLVGGWSGYTF. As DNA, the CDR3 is TGTGCCAGCAGTTTAGTAGGGGGCTGGAGCGGCTACACCTTC.

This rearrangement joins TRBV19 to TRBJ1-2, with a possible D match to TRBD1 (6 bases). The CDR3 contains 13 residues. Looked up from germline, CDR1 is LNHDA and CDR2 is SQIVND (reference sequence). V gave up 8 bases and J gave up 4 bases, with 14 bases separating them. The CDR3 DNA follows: TGTGCCAGTTCCGCAGGGGAGGTCTATGGCTACACCTTC. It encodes CASSAGEVYGYTF.

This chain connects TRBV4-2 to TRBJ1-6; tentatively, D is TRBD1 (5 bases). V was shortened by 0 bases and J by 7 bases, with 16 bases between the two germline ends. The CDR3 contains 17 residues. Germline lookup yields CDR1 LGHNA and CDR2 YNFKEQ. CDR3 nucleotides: TGTGCCAGCAGCCAAGATGCCGGGACCGCACTCAATTCACCCCTCCACTTT. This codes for CASSQDAGTALNSPLHF.

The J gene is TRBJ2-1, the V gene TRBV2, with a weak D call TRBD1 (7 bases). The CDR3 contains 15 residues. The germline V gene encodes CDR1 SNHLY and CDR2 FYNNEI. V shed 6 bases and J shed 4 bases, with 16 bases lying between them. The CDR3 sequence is CASRITGEDYNEQFF. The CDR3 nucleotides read TGTGCCAGCAGAATTACAGGGGAGGATTACAATGAGCAGTTCTTC.

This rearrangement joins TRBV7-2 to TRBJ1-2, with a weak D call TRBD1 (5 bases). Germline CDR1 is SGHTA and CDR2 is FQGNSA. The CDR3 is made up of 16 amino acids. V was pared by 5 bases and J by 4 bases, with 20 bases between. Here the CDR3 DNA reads TGTGCCAGCAGCCTCTTCGGATCACAGGTTGCCTATGGCTACACCTTC. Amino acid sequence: CASSLFGSQVAYGYTF.